A selection of T cell receptor beta chains follows, all from one sample in a study of blood T cell repertoires in COVID-19. TCRdb's copy holds only in-frame clones and misses some; the assay was immunoSEQ multiplex PCR. The sample has around 30,000 clones, 90% seen once. Material for sequencing was peripheral blood. Every receptor here comes from a man aged 55 to 70 with active COVID-19. Both conserved end residues are part of each CDR3. D genes are given only for firm matches. Clone size, where shown, is once, few, many, or a class for clones that have expanded.

J	V	D	size	CDR3	DNA
TRBJ2-7	TRBV4-1	TRBD1	.	CASSQRQGYEQYF	TGCGCCAGCAGCCAACGACAGGGGTACGAGCAGTACTTC
TRBJ2-3	TRBV3-1/TRBV3-2	TRBD2	.	CASSQWTSGLDTQYF	TGTGCCAGCAGCCAATGGACTAGCGGTTTAGATACGCAGTATTTT
TRBJ1-2	TRBV27	.	.	CASRYTGGRFYYGYTF	TGTGCCAGCAGATATACCGGCGGGCGGTTCTACTATGGCTACACCTTC
TRBJ2-2	TRBV6-5	.	.	CASRPRGTGELFF	TGTGCCAGCAGACCCAGGGGAACCGGGGAGCTGTTTTTT
TRBJ2-5	TRBV5-1	.	.	CASSLSTEPGETQYF	TGCGCCAGCAGCTTGTCGACAGAGCCAGGGGAGACCCAGTACTTC
TRBJ2-7	TRBV13	.	.	CASSPSREQYF	TGTGCCAGCAGCCCCTCCCGGGAGCAGTACTTC
TRBJ1-3	TRBV7-2	.	.	CASSNLGASSGNTIYF	TGTGCCAGCAGCAACCTAGGGGCATCCTCTGGAAACACCATATATTTT
TRBJ2-5	TRBV9	TRBD2	.	CASSVAAIGLAGSYQETQYF	TGTGCCAGCAGCGTAGCGGCTATAGGACTAGCGGGTTCGTACCAAGAGACCCAGTACTTC
TRBJ2-2	TRBV10-1	.	.	CASSESGGSGELFF	TGCGCCAGCAGTGAGTCGGGGGGATCCGGGGAGCTGTTTTTT
TRBJ1-2	TRBV4-1	.	once	CASSQGRYSNYGYTF	TGCGCCAGCAGCCAAGGCCGGTACTCTAACTATGGCTACACCTTC
TRBJ1-6	TRBV6-5	.	.	CASSYSPGNNSPLHF	TGTGCCAGCAGTTACTCTCCAGGGAACAATTCACCCCTCCACTTT
TRBJ2-1	TRBV6-2/TRBV6-3	.	.	CASSYFLYNEQFF	TGTGCCAGCAGTTACTTCCTTTACAATGAGCAGTTCTTC
TRBJ2-3	TRBV5-8	TRBD1	.	CASSRQGGTDTQYF	TGTGCCAGCAGCCGACAGGGGGGCACAGATACGCAGTATTTT
TRBJ2-7	TRBV27	TRBD2	.	CASSPTSEYEQYF	TGTGCCAGCAGCCCGACTAGCGAGTACGAGCAGTACTTC
TRBJ2-1	TRBV27	TRBD2	.	CASKARRGGRDEQFF	TGTGCCAGCAAGGCGAGGCGGGGGGGCCGTGATGAGCAGTTCTTC
TRBJ1-2	TRBV5-8	.	.	CASELVWGEGYTF	TGTGCCAGCGAGCTTGTATGGGGAGAAGGCTACACCTTC
TRBJ1-2	TRBV16	TRBD1	.	CASSQFLSMRDSLNYGYTF	TGTGCCAGCAGCCAATTCTTATCTATGCGGGACAGCCTAAACTATGGCTACACCTTC